The 18 T cell receptor beta chains reported below all come from one sample, sequenced in a study of OX40 agonist ivuxolimab in advanced cancers. Libraries were prepared by immunoSEQ multiplex PCR; TCRdb keeps only in-frame clonotypes and omits some of them. The sample comprises over 95,000 clones, 90% to 95% of which are singletons, and around 0.3% rests with the top ten. This material consisted of CD4+ or CD8+ T cells sorted from blood, taken in a trial of the OX40 agonist ivuxolimab. Every receptor here comes from an adult with an advanced solid tumor such as melanoma, head and neck, liver or kidney cancer.

The J gene is TRBJ2-5, the V gene TRBV7-9; 8 bases line up with TRBD1. V lost 5 bases to trimming and J lost 4 bases; unmatched junction nucleotides: 12. Germline V gene lookup returns CDR1 SEHNR and CDR2 FQNEAQ (reference sequence). The CDR3 contains 16 residues. The CDR3 is CASSRNRQGSGETQYF. DNA of the CDR3: TGTGCCAGCAGCCGGAACCGACAGGGGTCCGGAGAGACCCAGTACTTC.

The rearrangement links TRBV5-1 to TRBJ2-7; D unclear. Germline CDR1 is SGHRS and CDR2 is YFSETQ. The CDR3 runs 13 residues. V shed 5 bases and J shed 2 bases, with 11 bases lying between them. For the CDR3, the DNA is TGCGCCAGCAGTGACCCACCCCCCTACGAGCAGTACTTC. Translating gives CASSDPPPYEQYF.

Worth noting for this clone: The junction departs from the called germline gene at one end, perhaps through a read error. The rearrangement uses TRBV18 and TRBJ2-7; 9 nucleotides line up with TRBD1. Germline V CDR1 and CDR2: KGHSH, LQKENI. The CDR3 spans 14 residues. The CDR3 region has the DNA TGTGCCAGCCCACCACAGGGGGCAGGCTACGAGCAGTACTTC. It encodes CASPPQGAGYEQYF.

The chain links TRBV27 to TRBJ2-7, with D tentatively TRBD2 (5 bases). The CDR3 consists of 13 residues. Germline lookup yields CDR1 MNHEY and CDR2 SMNVEV (reference sequence). Trimming took 5 bases from V and 7 from J, leaving 15 bases between them. CDR3 in amino acids: CASSRDLAGEQYF. CDR3 nucleotide sequence: TGTGCCAGCAGTCGAGACCTAGCCGGAGAGCAGTACTTC.

The gene calls are TRBV19 and TRBJ2-1; a possible D gene is TRBD1 (6 bases). Between the trimmed V and J ends, which lost 4 bases and 6 bases, there was a span of 16 bases. Germline V gene data show CDR1 as LNHDA and CDR2 as SQIVND (reference sequence). There are 15 residues in the CDR3. CDR3 DNA: TGTGCCAGTAGTAACCCATCGGTAGGGGGCAATGAGCAGTTCTTC. It codes for CASSNPSVGGNEQFF.

The chain combines TRBV10-2 with TRBJ2-7; 7 bases agree with TRBD1. Germline assignment: CDR1 WSHSY and CDR2 SAAADI. V shed 9 bases and J 3 bases; nucleotides not matched to a gene: 14. This CDR3 comprises 15 residues. In DNA form, the CDR3 reads TGCGCCAGTCGGAACACCGGGACAGATCGCTACGAGCAGTACTTC. Its translation: CASRNTGTDRYEQYF.

The chain couples TRBV28 to TRBJ2-7, with 8 positions matching TRBD1. Looked up from germline, CDR1 is MDHEN and CDR2 is SYDVKM. There are 15 residues in the CDR3. V dropped 6 bases and J dropped 1; count of bases not matched to a gene: 8. The CDR3 DNA follows: TGTGCCAGCAGACCAGGGGGCGCGGGGTCCTACGAGCAGTACTTC. Its protein product is CASRPGGAGSYEQYF.

The chain recombines TRBV11-2 with TRBJ2-1; 13 bases agree with TRBD2. In germline, CDR1 is SGHAT, CDR2 FQNNGV. With V trimmed by 1 base and J by 3 bases, 9 bases remained unmatched. CDR3 length equals 19 residues. As DNA, the CDR3 is TGTGCCAGCAGCTTAGCTAGGACTAGCGGGAGAGGAGGCTACAATGAGCAGTTCTTC. It codes for CASSLARTSGRGGYNEQFF.

This rearrangement joins TRBV7-2 to TRBJ2-3, with 13 bases aligning to TRBD2. The CDR3 is made up of 17 amino acids. Germline V CDR1 and CDR2: SGHTA, FQGNSA. The V gene end was trimmed by 4 bases and the J gene end by 6 bases; junction bases not matched to a gene: 10. The CDR3 bases are TGTGCCAGCAGCTATCCGGGACTAGCGGGAAGGAGTGATACGCAGTATTTT. This codes for CASSYPGLAGRSDTQYF.

The V call is TRBV5-6, the J call TRBJ2-1, with D tentatively TRBD2 (6 bases). The CDR3 totals 17 residues. Germline V gives CDR1 SGHDT, CDR2 YYEEEE. The ends were cut back, 4 bases at V and 3 bases at J, with 20 bases in the middle. CDR3 amino acids: CASSGGSRDRNYNEQFF. CDR3 coding DNA: TGTGCCAGCAGCGGAGGGTCTCGGGACCGCAACTACAATGAGCAGTTCTTC.

This clone was counted only a few times. This chain links TRBV5-1 with TRBJ1-3; 8 nucleotides align to TRBD1. V lost 3 bases and J lost 1; bases outside the gene matches: 3. CDR3 size: 15 residues. Germline assignment: CDR1 SGHRS and CDR2 YFSETQ. In nucleotides, the CDR3 is TGCGCCAGCAGCTCACAGGGGGGATCTGGAAACACCATATATTTT. Its protein product is CASSSQGGSGNTIYF.

The chain couples TRBV5-1 to TRBJ2-5; the D gene is possibly TRBD1 (6 bases). This CDR3 contains 15 residues. V was shortened by 0 bases and J by 0 bases, with 9 bases between the two germline ends. Per the germline V gene, CDR1 is SGHRS and CDR2 is YFSETQ. The CDR3 reads CASSLVRTDQETQYF. CDR3 in DNA: TGCGCCAGCAGCTTGGTTAGGACAGACCAAGAGACCCAGTACTTC.

The sample holds a few counts of this clone. The genes are TRBV19 and TRBJ2-2, with a possible D match to TRBD2 (5 bases). The CDR3 sequence is 14 residues long. V lost 6 bases to trimming and J lost 0 bases, with 8 bases between them. The germline gives CDR1 LNHDA, CDR2 SQIVND (reference sequence). The CDR3 here is CASRSGANTGELFF. In DNA form, the CDR3 reads TGTGCCAGTAGAAGCGGAGCGAACACCGGGGAGCTGTTTTTT. The full variable domain, with the rest looked up from reference TRBV19 and TRBJ2-2, is DGGITQSPKYLFRKEGQNVTLSCEQNLNHDAMYWYRQDPGQGLRLIYYSQIVNDFQKGDIAEGYSVSREKKESFPLTVTSAQKNPTAFYLCASRSGANTGELFFGEGSRLTVL.

V and J are TRBV5-5 and TRBJ2-7; 8 nucleotides match TRBD1. The CDR3 runs 14 residues. Germline V gene lookup returns CDR1 SGHKS and CDR2 YYEKEE (reference sequence). J lost 5 bases, V lost 3 bases, and 7 bases had no gene match. The CDR3 coding sequence is TGTGCCAGCAGCTCCAGGGGGCTTAGGGACGAGCAGTACTTC. Amino acid sequence: CASSSRGLRDEQYF.

The table lists this clone with a few counts. The rearrangement joins TRBV30 to TRBJ1-5; D not certain. Germline V gene sequence: CDR1 GTSNPN, CDR2 SVGIG (reference sequence). V was trimmed by 1 base and J by 2 bases, leaving 9 bases between them. This CDR3 contains 14 residues. CDR3 protein: CAWSGPARNQPQHF. Here the CDR3 DNA reads TGTGCCTGGAGTGGACCCGCTCGCAATCAGCCCCAGCATTTT.

This clone showed up just once. The V call is TRBV4-3, the J call TRBJ2-1, with D tentatively TRBD1 (6 bases). Germline V gene lookup returns CDR1 LGHNA and CDR2 YSLEER. Trimming took off 4 bases at V and 7 bases at J, with 14 bases between the two ends. CDR3 length: 14 residues. The CDR3 sequence is CASSPVPRGNEQFF. As DNA, the CDR3 is TGCGCCAGCAGCCCAGTACCAAGGGGGAATGAGCAGTTCTTC.

The V gene is TRBV7-8, the J gene TRBJ1-6, with 8 bases fitting TRBD1. This CDR3 is 16 amino acids long. Losses at the gene ends were 5 bases for V and 10 bases for J; bases not matched to a gene: 13. Looked up from germline, CDR1 is SGHVS and CDR2 is FQNEAQ. CDR3 nucleotides: TGTGCCAGCAGCGGCGTAAGGACAGGGCCCGGATCACCCCTCCACTTT. It encodes CASSGVRTGPGSPLHF.

This sequence joins TRBV7-2 and TRBJ2-7, with D uncertain. From germline, CDR1 is SGHTA and CDR2 FQGNSA. Trimming took 2 bases from V and 8 from J, leaving 19 bases between them. The CDR3 runs to 15 residues. In nucleotides, the CDR3 is TGTGCCAGCAGCTTATCTCCGGGCATGGACCCCAAGCAGTACTTC. Translated: CASSLSPGMDPKQYF.